Each of the 15 T cell receptor beta chains below was sequenced from the same sample in a study of T cell changes during pregnancy in multiple sclerosis. TCRdb's table, derived via immunoSEQ multiplex PCR, lists solely in-frame clones and lacks some. The table has 55,000 to 70,000 clones, approximately 90% seen once. The material was peripheral blood, obtained in the third trimester of pregnancy. The receptors were sampled from a female donor in good health, enrolled as a control in a pregnancy study.

The chain has TRBV2 and TRBJ2-1; TRBD2 matches at 13 bases. CDR3 length: 18 residues. The J segment lost 6 bases and the V segment lost 5 bases, leaving 13 bases of the junction unmatched. Germline lookup yields CDR1 SNHLY and CDR2 FYNNEI. In DNA, the CDR3 is TGTGCCAGCAGTCAAACTAGCGGGGGGGCCCTGCAGGGCAATGAGCAGTTCTTC. Residues: CASSQTSGGALQGNEQFF.

The chain combines TRBV6-5 with TRBJ2-1; the match to TRBD1 covers 8 bases. CDR3 length equals 15 residues. Germline trimming cut 5 bases from V and 7 bases from J; bases unmatched to any gene: 10. The germline CDR1 and CDR2 sequences are MNHEY and SVGAGI. Here the CDR3 reads CASSQLGRQGNEQFF. The DNA for the CDR3 is TGTGCCAGCAGTCAGCTAGGCCGACAGGGGAATGAGCAGTTCTTC.

The chain carries TRBV4-3 and TRBJ1-5, with D tentatively TRBD1 (6 bases). V was shortened by 1 base and J by 4 bases, with 11 bases between the two germline ends. This CDR3 contains 15 residues. Germline V gene data show CDR1 as LGHNA and CDR2 as YSLEER. CDR3 in DNA: TGCGCCAGCAGCCAAGTGGGACAACCGAATCAGCCCCAGCATTTT. Protein: CASSQVGQPNQPQHF.

The chain employs TRBV4-1 and TRBJ2-5; D is uncertain. Trimming pared 2 bases from V and 3 bases from J, leaving 7 bases between. The CDR3 consists of 13 residues. Germline assignment: CDR1 MGHRA and CDR2 YSYEKL. Here the CDR3 reads CASSQQREETQYF. CDR3 DNA sequence: TGCGCCAGCAGCCAACAGCGCGAAGAGACCCAGTACTTC.

This chain joins TRBV7-2 and TRBJ2-1; 7 nucleotides align to TRBD2. After removal of 4 bases from V and 7 bases from J, the junction contained 10 bases not matched to a gene. The CDR3 consists of 15 residues. The germline V gene has CDR1 SGHTA and CDR2 FQGNSA. The CDR3, as DNA: TGTGCCAGCAGCTCAAGGGACTACCGGGGGAATGAGCAGTTCTTC. Translating gives CASSSRDYRGNEQFF.

The chain carries TRBV5-1 and TRBJ1-2, with D perhaps TRBD1 (5 bases). The CDR3 runs to 13 residues. The germline V and J ends were trimmed by 1 base and 3 bases, with 7 bases remaining between them. The germline V gene encodes CDR1 SGHRS and CDR2 YFSETQ. The CDR3 sequence: CASSLLGDYGYTF. The CDR3 DNA is TGCGCCAGCAGCTTGTTAGGGGACTATGGCTACACCTTC. Using reference TRBV5-1 and TRBJ1-2 for the parts outside the CDR3, the full variable domain is KAGVTQTPRYLIKTRGQQVTLSCSPISGHRSVSWYQQTPGQGLQFLFEYFSETQRNKGNFPGRFSGRQFSNSRSEMNVSTLELGDSALYLCASSLLGDYGYTFGSGTRLTVV.

V gene TRBV7-9 combines with J gene TRBJ1-5; tentatively, D is TRBD1 (6 bases). Germline CDR1 is SEHNR and CDR2 is FQNEAQ (reference sequence). The CDR3 runs to 14 residues. V lost 1 base, J lost 6 bases, and 10 bases lay in between. The CDR3 loop is CASSLGRGFQPQHF. The CDR3 DNA reads as TGTGCCAGCAGCTTAGGTAGGGGGTTTCAGCCCCAGCATTTT. Filled out from reference TRBV7-9 and TRBJ1-5, the complete variable domain reads DTGVSQNPRHKITKRGQNVTFRCDPISEHNRLYWYRQTLGQGPEFLTYFQNEAQLEKSRLLSDRFSAERPKGSFSTLEIQRTEQGDSAMYLCASSLGRGFQPQHFGDGTRLSIL.

This sequence joins TRBV9 and TRBJ1-1; tentatively, D is TRBD1 (5 bases). The length of the CDR3 is 14 residues. Trimming removed 0 bases from V and 4 bases from J, with 10 bases in between. From germline, CDR1 is SGDLS and CDR2 YYNGEE. CDR3 sequence: CASSVDGGSTEAFF. The DNA for the CDR3 is TGTGCCAGCAGCGTAGACGGGGGGAGCACTGAAGCTTTCTTT. The full variable domain, rest sourced from reference TRBV9 and TRBJ1-1, is DSGVTQTPKHLITATGQRVTLRCSPRSGDLSVYWYQQSLDQGLQFLIQYYNGEERAKGNILERFSAQQFPDLHSELNLSSLELGDSALYFCASSVDGGSTEAFFGQGTRLTVV.

The rearrangement uses TRBV27 and TRBJ2-7, with 8 bases fitting TRBD1. In germline, CDR1 is MNHEY, CDR2 SMNVEV (reference sequence). J gave up 2 bases and V 8 bases, and 5 bases lay outside the gene matches. There are 13 residues in the CDR3. As DNA, the CDR3 is TGTGCCAGCGGCCGGGACAGGACCTACGAGCAGTACTTC. This codes for CASGRDRTYEQYF.

The chain links TRBV7-8 to TRBJ2-3; 14 nucleotides align to TRBD2. The CDR3 length is 17 residues. Germline CDR1 and CDR2: SGHVS and FQNEAQ. V shed 6 bases and J 5 bases; nucleotides not matched to a gene: 10. This chain's CDR3 is CASRRTSGGPAEDTQYF. The CDR3 DNA reads TGTGCCAGCAGACGGACTAGCGGGGGGCCGGCGGAAGATACGCAGTATTTT.

The chain carries TRBV4-1 and TRBJ1-1, with D hard to call. There are 13 residues in the CDR3. The germline V gene encodes CDR1 MGHRA and CDR2 YSYEKL. The V end lost 1 base, the J end lost 7 bases, and 10 bases lay between the germline ends. The CDR3 region is CASSQVIADEAFF. The CDR3 DNA reads as TGCGCCAGCAGCCAAGTTATTGCAGATGAAGCTTTCTTT.

The genes are TRBV6-1 and TRBJ2-7, with TRBD1 identical over 8 bases. The V and J ends lost 4 bases and 3 bases, in that order; junction bases with no gene match: 8. CDR1 MNHNS and CDR2 SASEGT come from the germline V gene. This CDR3 contains 15 residues. CDR3 in DNA: TGTGCCAGCAGTGGAGAACAGGGGGGCCGCTACGAGCAGTACTTC. This sequence encodes CASSGEQGGRYEQYF.

The chain joins TRBV10-3 to TRBJ1-5; TRBD1 agrees at 10 bases. The germline V gene has CDR1 ENHRY and CDR2 SYGVKD. This CDR3 has 16 residues. V trimming: 1 base; J trimming: 5 bases; junction bases outside the gene matches: 5. The DNA for the CDR3 is TGTGCCATCAGTGAGTTACCCGGGACAGGGGATCAGCCCCAGCATTTT. Translated, it gives CAISELPGTGDQPQHF.

This clone has only one observation. The chain joins TRBV4-3 to TRBJ2-1; 10 bases fit TRBD2. Per the germline V gene, CDR1 is LGHNA and CDR2 is YSLEER. The CDR3 has 17 amino acids. The trim removed 0 bases at V and 2 bases at J, leaving 4 bases unmatched. CDR3 bases: TGCGCCAGCAGCCAAGAGTCTAGCGGGGGCACCTACAATGAGCAGTTCTTC. This codes for CASSQESSGGTYNEQFF.

The rearrangement joins TRBV9 to TRBJ1-5; D may be TRBD1 (5 bases). CDR3 size: 15 residues. Germline lookup yields CDR1 SGDLS and CDR2 YYNGEE. V was trimmed by 4 bases and J by 4 bases, leaving 15 bases between them. The CDR3 spells CASSKGWGENQPQHF. As DNA, the CDR3 is TGTGCCAGCAGCAAAGGGTGGGGGGAGAATCAGCCCCAGCATTTT.